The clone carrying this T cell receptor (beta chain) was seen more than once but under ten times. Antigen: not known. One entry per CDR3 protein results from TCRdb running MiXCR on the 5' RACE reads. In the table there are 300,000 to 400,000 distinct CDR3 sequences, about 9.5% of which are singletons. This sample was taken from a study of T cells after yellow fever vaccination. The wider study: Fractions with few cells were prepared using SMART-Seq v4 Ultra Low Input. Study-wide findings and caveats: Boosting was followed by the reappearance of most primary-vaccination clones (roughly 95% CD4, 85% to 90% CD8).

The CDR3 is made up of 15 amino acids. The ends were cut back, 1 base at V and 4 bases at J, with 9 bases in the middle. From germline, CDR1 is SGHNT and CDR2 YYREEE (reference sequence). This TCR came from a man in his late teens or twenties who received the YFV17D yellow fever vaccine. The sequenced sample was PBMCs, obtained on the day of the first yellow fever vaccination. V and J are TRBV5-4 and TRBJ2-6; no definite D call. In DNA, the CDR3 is TGTGCCAGCAGCTTGATAGAGGACGGGGCCAACGTCCTGACTTTC. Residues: CASSLIEDGANVLTF.